The 13 T cell receptor beta chains given below trace back to one sample, sequenced in a study of T cells in Graves' hyperthyroidism and ophthalmopathy. Amplified TCR beta CDR3 regions derived from RNA transcripts. The TCR CDR3 first-round RT-PCR relied on the HTBI primer set. TCRdb re-called the multiplex PCR reads with MiXCR, one entry per CDR3 protein. The repertoire holds roughly 240,000 distinct CDR3 sequences, with roughly 22% as singletons. The sample comprised blood. The receptors originated from a woman between 35 and 50 years old with Graves' ophthalmopathy.

V gene TRBV5-1 combines with J gene TRBJ2-7; D gene ambiguous. V lost 4 bases to trimming and J lost 4 bases, with 21 bases between them. The CDR3 is 16 residues long. CDR1 is SGHRS, CDR2 YFSETQ, per germline. CDR3 region: CASSHDNLSPNYEQYF. As DNA, the CDR3 is TGCGCCAGCAGCCACGACAACCTATCCCCCAATTACGAGCAGTACTTC. Full variable domain (outside the CDR3, taken from reference TRBV5-1 and TRBJ2-7): KAGVTQTPRYLIKTRGQQVTLSCSPISGHRSVSWYQQTPGQGLQFLFEYFSETQRNKGNFPGRFSGRQFSNSRSEMNVSTLELGDSALYLCASSHDNLSPNYEQYFGPGTRLTVT.

This clonotype came up many times. The chain combines TRBV7-2 with TRBJ2-3; the D gene is possibly TRBD2 (6 bases). Germline-derived CDR1 and CDR2 are SGHTA and FQGNSA. The ends were cut back, 4 bases at V and 3 bases at J, with 23 bases in the middle. The CDR3 loop spans 18 amino acids. The chain's CDR3 is CASSSPVKGGYLTDTQYF. The CDR3 DNA follows: TGTGCCAGCAGCTCCCCGGTCAAGGGAGGCTACTTAACAGATACGCAGTATTTT.

This clonotype was seen at least ten times. This sequence joins TRBV3-1 and TRBJ2-5; TRBD1 matches at 7 bases. The germline V gene has CDR1 LGHDT and CDR2 YNNKEL (reference sequence). The V gene end was trimmed by 2 bases and the J gene end by 5 bases; junction bases not matched to a gene: 5. CDR3 length equals 14 residues. The CDR3 coding sequence is TGTGCCAGCAGCCAAAGGGACAGCGCGGAGACCCAGTACTTC. It specifies CASSQRDSAETQYF.

This clonotype was observed many times. The genes are TRBV6-5 and TRBJ1-2; TRBD1 is a possible D gene (5 bases). The V end was cut by 7 bases, the J end by 8 bases, with 14 bases between. Germline V CDR1 and CDR2: MNHEY, SVGAGI. The length of the CDR3 is 12 residues. The chain's CDR3 is CASTDSKRGYTF. CDR3 sequence (DNA): TGTGCCAGCACCGACAGTAAAAGAGGCTACACCTTC.

This clonotype was counted at least ten times. This rearrangement joins TRBV30 to TRBJ2-7; 9 bases align to TRBD1. The J segment lost 5 bases and the V segment lost 4 bases, leaving 9 bases of the junction unmatched. Germline V gene lookup returns CDR1 GTSNPN and CDR2 SVGIG (reference sequence). CDR3 length equals 14 residues. The DNA of the CDR3 is TGTGCCTGGACCCCCGGGACAGGGTCGCACGAGCAGTACTTC. Its protein product is CAWTPGTGSHEQYF.

The sample holds many counts of this clonotype. V gene TRBV11-1 combines with J gene TRBJ2-7, with 13 bases identical to TRBD2. Germline V gene lookup returns CDR1 SGHAT and CDR2 FQDESV (reference sequence). V trimming: 4 bases; J trimming: 6 bases; junction bases outside the gene matches: 0. This CDR3 spans 13 amino acids. This chain's CDR3 is CASSWTSGSEQYF. In DNA, the CDR3 is TGTGCCAGCAGCTGGACTAGCGGGAGCGAGCAGTACTTC.

This clonotype was counted many times. At one of its ends the junction is not consistent with the germline gene, which may arise from a read error. The chain joins TRBV19 to TRBJ2-7; D is ambiguous. Germline assignment: CDR1 LNHDA and CDR2 SQIVND (reference sequence). The CDR3 is made up of 12 amino acids. The CDR3 coding sequence is TGTGCCAGTAGTAACGTCGGTCGTGAGCAGCACTTC. Its translation: CASSNVGREQHF.

The table lists this clonotype with many counts. The V and J genes are TRBV5-1 and TRBJ2-5; D is possibly TRBD1 (5 bases). This CDR3 comprises 14 residues. CDR1 is SGHRS and CDR2 is YFSETQ in the germline V gene. Trimming took 0 bases from V and 2 from J, leaving 8 bases between them. The CDR3 bases are TGCGCCAGCAGCTTGGGACAGACGCAAGAGACCCAGTACTTC. Its protein is CASSLGQTQETQYF. The whole variable domain, filled in from reference TRBV5-1 and TRBJ2-5, reads KAGVTQTPRYLIKTRGQQVTLSCSPISGHRSVSWYQQTPGQGLQFLFEYFSETQRNKGNFPGRFSGRQFSNSRSEMNVSTLELGDSALYLCASSLGQTQETQYFGPGTRLLVL.

This clonotype was seen at least ten times. This rearrangement joins TRBV4-1 to TRBJ1-1; TRBD1 matches at 8 bases. The CDR3 is made up of 17 amino acids. J lost 2 bases, V lost 1 base, and 9 bases had no gene match. Germline loops: CDR1 MGHRA, CDR2 YSYEKL. In nucleotides, the CDR3 is TGCGCCAGCAGCCAAGTCCCGGGACAGGATGCTAACACTGAAGCTTTCTTT. Its protein product is CASSQVPGQDANTEAFF.

This clonotype has a count of ten or more. The chain recombines TRBV27 with TRBJ2-3; TRBD2 agrees at 7 bases. Germline trimming cut 2 bases from V and 6 bases from J; bases unmatched to any gene: 8. Germline-derived CDR1 and CDR2 are MNHEY and SMNVEV (reference sequence). CDR3 size: 15 residues. CDR3 in DNA: TGTGCCAGCAGTTTACCCGTTGCGGGGGAGGATACGCAGTATTTT. It yields the protein CASSLPVAGEDTQYF.

This clonotype was seen many times. The chain has TRBV9 and TRBJ2-4; a possible D gene is TRBD2 (6 bases). The CDR3 contains 14 residues. CDR1 and CDR2 (germline): SGDLS, YYNGEE. V dropped 0 bases and J dropped 9 bases, with 13 bases sitting between them. CDR3 nucleotide sequence: TGTGCCAGCAGCGTAGGCGAGACTAGGGGCATTCAGTACTTC. As protein: CASSVGETRGIQYF.

This clonotype has a count of ten or more. The chain has TRBV5-1 and TRBJ1-1; a weak D match, TRBD1 (5 bases). The V gene lost 3 bases and the J gene lost 0 bases, with 9 bases spanning the gap. This CDR3 is built from 14 residues. CDR1 and CDR2 from the germline V gene are SGHRS and YFSETQ. CDR3 region: CASSWQGMNTEAFF. CDR3 DNA: TGCGCCAGCAGCTGGCAGGGTATGAACACTGAAGCTTTCTTT.

This clonotype was seen repeatedly, ten times or more. The chain joins TRBV28 to TRBJ2-2; D is undetermined. This CDR3 comprises 15 residues. CDR1 and CDR2 (germline): MDHEN, SYDVKM. V gave up 3 bases and J gave up 2 bases, with 10 bases separating them. This CDR3 is CASSFPTLNTGELFF. Here the CDR3 DNA reads TGTGCCAGCAGTTTTCCCACACTAAACACCGGGGAGCTGTTTTTT.